What follows are 13 T cell receptor beta chains derived from one specimen sequenced in a study of shared clonotypes between healthy human individuals. Generated by immunoSEQ multiplex PCR, the TCRdb table keeps only in-frame clones and is missing some. The repertoire consists of a few million clones, with approximately 94% occurring once and the leading ten covering about 0.13%. The sequenced material came from naive CD4+ T cells sorted from blood. The subset here: CD45RA+ positively selected. The receptors were sampled from a man aged 18 to 29 in good health.

To note about this clone: Other DNA sequences of this sample code for an identical CDR3. This chain uses TRBV4-2 with TRBJ2-7; 7 bases map to TRBD1. Trimming at V came to 4 bases and at J to 2 bases, leaving 5 bases not matched to a gene. The CDR3 spans 14 residues. The germline V gene has CDR1 LGHNA and CDR2 YNFKEQ. The CDR3 region is CASSRPGQTYEQYF. The CDR3 nucleotides read TGTGCCAGCAGCCGGCCGGGACAGACCTACGAGCAGTACTTC.

The V call is TRBV7-9, the J call TRBJ2-7; D is unclear. The V end lost 0 bases, the J end lost 6 bases, and 9 bases lay between the germline ends. This CDR3 is built from 13 residues. The germline CDR1 and CDR2 sequences are SEHNR and FQNEAQ (reference sequence). The DNA for the CDR3 is TGTGCCAGCAGCTTAGCGCCAATGGCCGAGCAGTACTTC. It codes for CASSLAPMAEQYF.

The chain couples TRBV30 to TRBJ2-6; a possible D gene is TRBD2 (6 bases). The germline CDR1 and CDR2 sequences are GTSNPN and SVGIG (reference sequence). The CDR3 totals 16 residues. With 0 bases removed from V and 3 bases from J, the gap between germline ends came to 12 bases. The CDR3 sequence is CAWSVGGRYGANVLTF. DNA for the CDR3: TGTGCCTGGAGTGTAGGAGGGAGATATGGGGCCAACGTCCTGACTTTC.

The genes are TRBV2 and TRBJ2-5, with 10 bases that match TRBD2. The V and J ends lost 3 bases and 5 bases, in that order; junction bases with no gene match: 6. CDR3 length equals 15 residues. Germline CDR1 reads SNHLY; CDR2 reads FYNNEI. The CDR3 region has the DNA TGTGCCAGCAGTGATTGGCTAGCGGGAGTCGAGACCCAGTACTTC. It is translated as CASSDWLAGVETQYF. The full variable domain, completed using reference TRBV2 and TRBJ2-5, is EPEVTQTPSHQVTQMGQEVILRCVPISNHLYFYWYRQILGQKVEFLVSFYNNEISEKSEIFDDQFSVERPDGSNFTLKIRSTKLEDSAMYFCASSDWLAGVETQYFGPGTRLLVL.

The chain joins TRBV5-1 to TRBJ2-5; D unclear. V was trimmed by 2 bases and J by 5 bases, leaving 10 bases between them. Germline V CDR1 and CDR2: SGHRS, YFSETQ. CDR3 size: 13 residues. CDR3 coding DNA: TGCGCCAGCAGCTTCTACCGGCGGGAGACCCAGTACTTC. As protein: CASSFYRRETQYF. The full variable domain, rest sourced from reference TRBV5-1 and TRBJ2-5, is KAGVTQTPRYLIKTRGQQVTLSCSPISGHRSVSWYQQTPGQGLQFLFEYFSETQRNKGNFPGRFSGRQFSNSRSEMNVSTLELGDSALYLCASSFYRRETQYFGPGTRLLVL.

The V gene is TRBV30, the J gene TRBJ2-3, with D perhaps matching TRBD2 (5 bases). Germline V CDR1 and CDR2: GTSNPN, SVGIG (reference sequence). The CDR3 spans 15 residues. The V end was cut by 0 bases, the J end by 1 base, with 11 bases between. The CDR3 loop reads CAWSVVASRTDTQYF. CDR3 bases: TGTGCCTGGAGTGTTGTTGCTAGCCGCACAGATACGCAGTATTTT.

This clone was observed once. CDR3 protein: CASSLGGADSPLHF. As DNA, the CDR3 is TGTGCCAGCAGCTTAGGGGGGGCTGATTCACCCCTCCACTTT. The chain couples TRBV7-3 to TRBJ1-6, with a weak D call TRBD1 (6 bases). The CDR3 is made up of 14 amino acids. Germline loops: CDR1 SGHTA, CDR2 FQGTGA. Between the trimmed V and J ends, which lost 2 bases and 8 bases, there was a span of 10 bases.

This clone was seen just once. V usage is TRBV2 and J usage is TRBJ1-1; D may be TRBD1 (5 bases). Trimming removed 6 bases at V and 4 bases at J, with 12 bases between. The germline gives CDR1 SNHLY, CDR2 FYNNEI. The CDR3 loop spans 13 amino acids. CDR3 coding DNA: TGTGCCAGCAGCGGGGGAGGGTTCACTGAAGCTTTCTTT. Its protein product is CASSGGGFTEAFF.

Concerning this clone: Additional DNA sequences in this sample encode the identical CDR3. The chain carries TRBV18 and TRBJ2-5; the match to TRBD2 covers 14 bases. Germline V gene lookup returns CDR1 KGHSH and CDR2 LQKENI. This CDR3 region has 17 residues. V lost 4 bases and J lost 2; bases outside the gene matches: 6. The CDR3 nucleotides are TGTGCCAGCTCACTTGGGACTAGCGGGAGTGGGCAAGAGACCCAGTACTTC. Translation: CASSLGTSGSGQETQYF.

V gene TRBV2 combines with J gene TRBJ1-2; possible D gene TRBD1, 5 bases. Looked up from germline, CDR1 is SNHLY and CDR2 is FYNNEI. The V and J ends lost 5 bases and 0 bases respectively, with 16 bases between them. The CDR3 is 16 amino acids. This CDR3 is CASSITGVAPNYGYTF. For the CDR3, the DNA is TGTGCCAGCAGTATAACGGGGGTTGCCCCTAACTATGGCTACACCTTC.

The CDR3 here is CASSSSAGGVLEQYF. In DNA, the CDR3 is TGTGCCAGCAGTTCTAGCGCCGGGGGGGTACTGGAGCAGTACTTC. The chain has TRBV7-2 and TRBJ2-7; 8 bases line up with TRBD2. This CDR3 has 15 residues. J lost 7 bases, V lost 6 bases, and 14 bases had no gene match. Per germline, CDR1 SGHTA and CDR2 FQGNSA.

This clone occurred once. The rearrangement joins TRBV13 to TRBJ2-7, with unresolved D. Trimming took off 4 bases at V and 0 bases at J, with 10 bases between the two ends. The CDR3 runs 14 residues. CDR1 and CDR2 from the germline V gene are PRHDT and FYEKMQ (reference sequence). CDR3 amino acids: CASSSRSGSYEQYF. The CDR3, as DNA: TGTGCCAGCAGCTCCCGGTCCGGCTCCTACGAGCAGTACTTC.

V and J are TRBV13 and TRBJ1-2; the D is unclear. Germline V gene lookup returns CDR1 PRHDT and CDR2 FYEKMQ (reference sequence). V lost 5 bases and J lost 3, with 10 bases in between. This CDR3 is built from 13 residues. CDR3 protein: CASSQDRDYGYTF. CDR3 coding DNA: TGTGCCAGCAGCCAAGATCGGGACTATGGCTACACCTTC.